The clone carrying this TCR beta chain has at least ten counts. No antigen is known for it. The data originate from a study of T cells in Graves' hyperthyroidism and ophthalmopathy. Amplified TCR beta CDR3 regions came from RNA transcripts. The HTBI primer set was used in a first-round RT-PCR of the TCR CDR3. TCRdb ran MiXCR on the multiplex PCR reads and lists one entry per CDR3 protein. The data contain roughly 580,000 distinct CDR3 sequences, approximately 15% of them singletons. Study-wide points: With a median lead of approximately 6 months before onset, the model predicted ophthalmopathy.

The sample was blood. This receptor was taken from a woman aged 30 to 39 with Graves' hyperthyroidism that later progressed to Graves' ophthalmopathy.

CDR3 nucleotides: TGTGCCAGCAGCTTAGGGTACACGGACACTGAAGCTTTCTTT. Translated: CASSLGYTDTEAFF. J is TRBJ1-1 and V is TRBV7-9; D remains ambiguous. With 1 base removed from V and 3 bases from J, the gap between germline ends came to 9 bases. The germline V gene has CDR1 SEHNR and CDR2 FQNEAQ (reference sequence). This CDR3 region has 14 residues.